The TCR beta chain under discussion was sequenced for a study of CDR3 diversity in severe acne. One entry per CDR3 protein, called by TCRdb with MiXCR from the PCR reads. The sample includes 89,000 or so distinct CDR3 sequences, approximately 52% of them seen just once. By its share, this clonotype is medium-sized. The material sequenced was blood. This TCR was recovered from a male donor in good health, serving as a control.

CDR3 sequence: CSAEGQYGYTF. CDR3 coding DNA: TGCAGCGCCGAGGGACAGTATGGCTACACCTTC. V is TRBV29-1 and J is TRBJ1-2; TRBD1 agrees at 7 bases. V dropped 7 bases and J dropped 5; count of bases not matched to a gene: 4. This CDR3 has 11 residues. Germline V lookup: CDR1 SQVTM, CDR2 ANQGSEA.